Reported below is one TCR beta chain. What it recognizes is unknown. This entry is derived from a study of CD8+CD57+ T cells in acquired aplastic anemia. Looking at the study overall: Sorted CD4+ and CD8+ cells gave an average of approximately 3 ug of DNA. The study, taken as a whole, reports: Twenty-nine CD8+ CDR3 sequences were shared between patients and controls.

Germline CDR1 is SGHRS and CDR2 is YFSETQ. The CDR3 has 17 amino acids. V lost 0 bases, J lost 1 base, and 17 bases lay in between. Genomic DNA was employed as the template in profiling TCR beta VDJ and CDR3. TCRdb re-called the reads through MiXCR, storing one row per CDR3 protein. The sample has a few hundred thousand distinct CDR3 sequences; 60% to 65% are singletons. The rearrangement joins TRBV5-1 to TRBJ2-7; possible D gene TRBD2, 6 bases. Sequencing was carried out using sorted CD4+, CD8+, or CD8+CD57+ T cells (not recorded which) from PBMCs. The receptor was derived from a human donor in good health. The CDR3 here is CASSLGLAPMRSYEQYF. CDR3 sequence (DNA): TGCGCCAGCAGCTTGGGGCTAGCGCCGATGCGGTCCTACGAGCAGTACTTC.